Presented here are 18 T cell receptor beta chains from one specimen sequenced in a study of Graves' ophthalmopathy and Graves' hyperthyroidism. Researchers took RNA transcripts and amplified TCR beta CDR3 regions from them. The authors performed first-round RT-PCR with HTBI primers and then a second-round multiplex PCR. TCRdb processed the multiplex PCR reads anew with MiXCR; each CDR3 protein has one entry. The data hold 580,000 or so distinct CDR3 sequences, with roughly 40% observed a single time. Sequences were obtained from peripheral blood or thyroid tissue (not recorded which). These receptors came from an adult man with Graves' hyperthyroidism.

This clonotype was found many times. One junction end does not reproduce the germline sequence, and a read error may be involved. The V call is TRBV7-8, the J call TRBJ2-7; TRBD2 agrees at 10 bases. Germline CDR1 reads SGHVS; CDR2 reads FQNEAQ. This CDR3 has 13 residues. CDR3 in amino acids: CASSMTSGSAHDF. CDR3 nucleotide sequence: TGTGCCAGCAGCATGACTAGCGGGTCTGCTCATGACTTC.

The V gene is TRBV5-6, the J gene TRBJ1-1; the D is unclear. This CDR3 comprises 13 residues. CDR1 SGHDT and CDR2 YYEEEE come from the germline V gene. Trimming left V 1 base short and J 7 bases short, with 11 bases between. The CDR3 spells CASSLYSSGEAFF. The DNA of the CDR3 is TGTGCCAGCAGCTTGTACTCTAGCGGTGAAGCTTTCTTT.

Concerning this clonotype: In this CDR3 the conserved last residue, phenylalanine or tryptophan, is missing, so a read error is likely. The DNA is omitted, as the CDR3 cannot be located on it reliably, and the CDR3 follows TCRdb's listing. The chain joins TRBV19 to TRBJ2-6; TRBD1, the table's D call, lacks a check against the DNA. CDR1 is LNHDA, CDR2 SQIVND, per germline (reference sequence). The CDR3 comprises 10 residues, both ends counted. The CDR3 reads CASSIAPRTS.

As concerns this clonotype: The junction departs from the called germline gene at one end, perhaps through a read error. This chain links TRBV5-1 with TRBJ2-7; D gene unclear. The length of the CDR3 is 12 residues. Germline V CDR1 and CDR2: SGHRS, YFSETQ. Here the CDR3 reads CASCFSSYEQYF. CDR3 nucleotides: TGCGCCAGCTGCTTTAGCTCCTACGAGCAGTACTTC.

Concerning this clonotype: This may be a read error: a much more frequent sequence differs by one nucleotide. The chain uses TRBV6-6 and TRBJ1-5; 8 nucleotides line up with TRBD1. The CDR3 spans 15 residues. The germline gives CDR1 MNHNY, CDR2 SVGAGI (reference sequence). The V gene end was trimmed by 2 bases and the J gene end by 5 bases; junction bases not matched to a gene: 5. CDR3 in DNA: TGTGCCAGCAGTTACGGGACAGGTATCCATCAGCCCCAGCATTTT. This gives the protein CASSYGTGIHQPQHF.

This clonotype was seen at least ten times. The rearrangement joins TRBV19 to TRBJ2-6; D could derive from TRBD1 or TRBD2 (5 bases each). The ends were cut back, 8 bases at V and 0 bases at J, with 14 bases in the middle. Germline assignment: CDR1 LNHDA and CDR2 SQIVND (reference sequence). The CDR3 runs to 16 residues. CDR3 in DNA: TGTGCCAGTTACGACGGGGCATTCTCTGGGGCCAACGTCCTGACTTTC. Its translation is CASYDGAFSGANVLTF. The full variable domain, in which reference TRBV19 and TRBJ2-6 provide the parts outside the CDR3, is DGGITQSPKYLFRKEGQNVTLSCEQNLNHDAMYWYRQDPGQGLRLIYYSQIVNDFQKGDIAEGYSVSREKKESFPLTVTSAQKNPTAFYLCASYDGAFSGANVLTFGAGSRLTVL.

This clonotype was observed a few times. V is TRBV28 and J is TRBJ1-4; no reliable D call. Germline CDR1 is MDHEN and CDR2 is SYDVKM. The CDR3 spans 15 residues. Trimming left V 7 bases short and J 0 bases short, with 12 bases between. The CDR3 nucleotides are TGTGCCAGCACCACCCAACTCGCAACTAATGAAAAACTGTTTTTT. Its translation: CASTTQLATNEKLFF.

V gene TRBV19 combines with J gene TRBJ1-1; TRBD1 might be the D (5 bases). Trimming removed 2 bases from V and 5 bases from J, with 9 bases in between. Germline loops: CDR1 LNHDA, CDR2 SQIVND (reference sequence). CDR3 length equals 13 residues. Here the CDR3 reads CASSIRGETEAFF. The DNA of the CDR3 is TGTGCCAGTAGTATACGGGGGGAGACTGAAGCTTTCTTT. Full variable domain (remainder filled in from reference TRBV19 and TRBJ1-1): DGGITQSPKYLFRKEGQNVTLSCEQNLNHDAMYWYRQDPGQGLRLIYYSQIVNDFQKGDIAEGYSVSREKKESFPLTVTSAQKNPTAFYLCASSIRGETEAFFGQGTRLTVV.

This clonotype was seen many times. The chain has TRBV7-2 and TRBJ2-7; D is undetermined. The CDR3 consists of 15 residues. Germline CDR1 reads SGHTA; CDR2 reads FQGNSA. Deletions cut 1 base from V and 1 base from J, with 11 bases between. As DNA, the CDR3 is TGTGCCAGCAGCTTAGACGCCTCGTTGTCCTACGAGCAGTACTTC. Residues: CASSLDASLSYEQYF. Variable domain in full (rest from reference TRBV7-2 and TRBJ2-7): GAGVSQSPSNKVTEKGKDVELRCDPISGHTALYWYRQSLGQGLEFLIYFQGNSAPDKSGLPSDRFSAERTGGSVSTLTIQRTQQEDSAVYLCASSLDASLSYEQYFGPGTRLTVT.

This clonotype was detected only a few times. V gene TRBV30 combines with J gene TRBJ1-5, with no clear D. This CDR3 region has 12 residues. Germline CDR1 reads GTSNPN; CDR2 reads SVGIG (reference sequence). Trimming took 2 bases from V and 5 from J, leaving 7 bases between them. The CDR3 protein is CAWSRQDQPQHF. DNA for the CDR3: TGTGCCTGGAGTCGACAAGATCAGCCCCAGCATTTT.

A word on this clonotype: Germline is not matched at one junction end, which may reflect a read error. This chain uses TRBV10-3 with TRBJ2-3; 9 bases align to TRBD2. From germline, CDR1 is ENHRY and CDR2 SYGVKD. CDR3 length: 15 residues. The CDR3 is CASSLLSGRADTQYF. As DNA, the CDR3 is TGTGCCAGCAGTTTACTTAGCGGGAGAGCAGATACGCAGTATTTT.

This clonotype was recorded at least ten times. The chain uses TRBV12-3 or TRBV12-4 and TRBJ1-2; a possible D gene is TRBD1 (5 bases). With 1 base removed from V and 7 bases from J, the gap between germline ends came to 13 bases. There are 14 residues in the CDR3. CDR3 DNA: TGTGCCAGCAGTTTAGGGGGTGGTAGGGGTGGCTACACCTTC. It is translated as CASSLGGGRGGYTF.

This clonotype has at least ten counts. The chain combines TRBV12-3 or TRBV12-4 with TRBJ1-2, with D perhaps matching TRBD1 (5 bases). V dropped 1 base and J dropped 8 bases, with 14 bases sitting between them. This CDR3 comprises 14 residues. CDR3 amino acids: CASSLGQRGNGYTF. DNA for the CDR3: TGTGCCAGCAGTTTAGGACAGCGGGGGAACGGCTACACCTTC.

The chain combines TRBV10-3 with TRBJ2-2, with 8 positions matching TRBD2. The CDR3 length is 16 residues. CDR1 is ENHRY, CDR2 SYGVKD, per germline. V lost 10 bases, J lost 8 bases, and 18 bases stayed unmatched. The CDR3 coding sequence is TGTGCCAGCAGCCCAACGGGGACTAGGGGCGAGGGGGAGCTGTTTTTT. It specifies CASSPTGTRGEGELFF.

This clonotype was recorded many times. This rearrangement joins TRBV25-1 to TRBJ1-2, with no clear D. In germline, CDR1 is MGHDK, CDR2 SYGVNS. With 6 bases removed from V and 4 bases from J, the gap between germline ends came to 15 bases. The CDR3 is made up of 14 amino acids. The CDR3 loop reads CASRDFAGRYGYTF. The CDR3 nucleotides read TGTGCCAGCAGGGATTTTGCAGGTCGCTATGGCTACACCTTC.

The V call is TRBV2, the J call TRBJ1-6; 8 positions match TRBD1. The CDR3 sequence is 15 residues long. J was trimmed by 7 bases and V by 8 bases; bases with no gene match: 10. Germline V gives CDR1 SNHLY, CDR2 FYNNEI. DNA of the CDR3: TGTGCCAGCTCACCACCATACAGGGGGAATTCACCCCTCCACTTT. Translated, it gives CASSPPYRGNSPLHF. The whole variable domain, filled in from reference TRBV2 and TRBJ1-6, reads EPEVTQTPSHQVTQMGQEVILRCVPISNHLYFYWYRQILGQKVEFLVSFYNNEISEKSEIFDDQFSVERPDGSNFTLKIRSTKLEDSAMYFCASSPPYRGNSPLHFGNGTRLTVT.

CDR3 nucleotide sequence: TGCAGTGCTAGAGGACAGCGTACAAGTGAGCAGTACTTC. It translates to CSARGQRTSEQYF. This chain uses TRBV20-1 with TRBJ2-7; a weak D match, TRBD1 (5 bases). Trimming pared 1 base from V and 7 bases from J, leaving 14 bases between. This CDR3 comprises 13 residues. In germline, CDR1 is DFQATT, CDR2 SNEGSKA (reference sequence).

This clonotype was counted a few times. The chain employs TRBV2 and TRBJ2-3; the D gene could be TRBD1 or TRBD2 (5 bases each). Germline CDR1 and CDR2: SNHLY and FYNNEI. This CDR3 spans 13 amino acids. The V end lost 3 bases, the J end lost 4 bases, and 8 bases lay between the germline ends. The CDR3 nucleotides read TGTGCCAGCAGTGACCAGGGAGCAGATACGCAGTATTTT. Translation gives CASSDQGADTQYF.